Presented here are 10 T cell receptor beta chains from one specimen sequenced in a study of cytomegalovirus exposure and HLA in healthy donors. The assay was immunoSEQ multiplex PCR, and TCRdb's table has in-frame clones only and misses some. This table holds about 150,000 clones, 88% found once. The material sequenced was PBMCs. Every receptor here comes from a man aged 18 to 30 in good health and CMV-seronegative.

The CDR3 loop is CASSLGPVDQYGYTF. The DNA for the CDR3 is TGTGCCAGCAGCTTGGGTCCGGTAGATCAATATGGCTACACCTTC. The chain uses TRBV5-5 and TRBJ1-2; D is ambiguous. Germline V lookup: CDR1 SGHKS, CDR2 YYEKEE (reference sequence). V lost 0 bases to trimming and J lost 5 bases, with 14 bases between them. The CDR3 is 15 residues long.

This clone came up a few times. This sequence joins TRBV7-8 and TRBJ2-7; D gene ambiguous. The germline V gene encodes CDR1 SGHVS and CDR2 FQNEAQ. The CDR3 runs 14 residues. Trimming shortened V by 2 bases and J by 4 bases, and 12 bases separated the two germline ends. CDR3 region: CASSLRIGVYEQYF. The CDR3 bases are TGTGCCAGCAGCTTAAGGATCGGAGTTTACGAGCAGTACTTC.

CDR3 sequence reads: CASSSTGNTEAFF. The DNA for the CDR3 is TGTGCCAGCAGTTCAACAGGGAACACTGAAGCTTTCTTT. The chain couples TRBV2 to TRBJ1-1; possible D gene TRBD1, 5 bases. The CDR3 has 13 amino acids. V lost 5 bases and J 1 base, leaving 8 bases between the germline ends. Per the germline V gene, CDR1 is SNHLY and CDR2 is FYNNEI.

This chain joins TRBV5-5 and TRBJ2-1; the match to TRBD2 covers 7 bases. The CDR3 length is 14 residues. Looked up from germline, CDR1 is SGHKS and CDR2 is YYEKEE (reference sequence). J lost 0 bases, V lost 5 bases, and 2 bases had no gene match. The CDR3 region is CASSREASYNEQFF. DNA of the CDR3: TGTGCCAGCAGTCGGGAGGCCTCCTACAATGAGCAGTTCTTC.

The chain carries TRBV5-1 and TRBJ1-3, with a weak D call TRBD1 (5 bases). V was trimmed by 2 bases and J by 2 bases, leaving 14 bases between them. Germline CDR1 reads SGHRS; CDR2 reads YFSETQ. The CDR3 loop spans 16 amino acids. The DNA for the CDR3 is TGCGCCAGCAGCTTTTCGGGGCGCGGGGCTGGAAACACCATATATTTT. The encoded protein is CASSFSGRGAGNTIYF.

The gene calls are TRBV6-1 and TRBJ1-5, with a possible D match to TRBD1 (5 bases). V dropped 5 bases and J dropped 5 bases, with 16 bases sitting between them. The CDR3 covers 15 residues. CDR1 MNHNS and CDR2 SASEGT come from the germline V gene. The CDR3 loop is CASSPRSGGDQPQHF. CDR3 nucleotide sequence: TGTGCCAGCAGTCCCCGTAGTGGGGGGGATCAGCCCCAGCATTTT.

The V gene is TRBV27, the J gene TRBJ2-3; 11 positions match TRBD2. The CDR3 loop spans 15 amino acids. CDR1 MNHEY and CDR2 SMNVEV come from the germline V gene (reference sequence). V was clipped by 5 bases and J by 5 bases; unmatched bases: 6. The DNA for the CDR3 is TGTGCCAGCAGTAACCTAGCGGGGGGTGGAGATACGCAGTATTTT. Its protein is CASSNLAGGGDTQYF.

This chain's CDR3 is CASLAGYYGYTF. CDR3 DNA sequence: TGTGCCAGCCTCGCAGGGTACTATGGCTACACCTTC. This sequence joins TRBV6-6 and TRBJ1-2; possibly TRBD1 for D (5 bases). Germline CDR1 MNHNY, CDR2 SVGAGI (reference sequence). The CDR3 covers 12 residues. V dropped 8 bases and J dropped 3 bases, with 10 bases sitting between them.

J is TRBJ2-3 and V is TRBV28; 11 nucleotides match TRBD2. This CDR3 has 15 residues. The germline CDR1 and CDR2 sequences are MDHEN and SYDVKM. J was trimmed by 4 bases and V by 5 bases; bases with no gene match: 5. The CDR3 coding sequence is TGTGCCAGCAGTGAACTAGCGGGAGCCCCAGATACGCAGTATTTT. Its protein is CASSELAGAPDTQYF.

The count of this clone is one. The gene calls are TRBV25-1 and TRBJ1-2; 7 nucleotides agree with TRBD1. The length of the CDR3 is 16 residues. V lost 3 bases, J lost 7 bases, and 14 bases stayed unmatched. Germline V gives CDR1 MGHDK, CDR2 SYGVNS. The CDR3 loop is CASSEHLKGGLAGYTF. The CDR3 nucleotides read TGTGCCAGCAGTGAGCACCTAAAAGGGGGCTTGGCTGGCTACACCTTC.